This TCR beta chain was obtained from a study of EBV T-cell therapy then PD-1 blockade in nasopharyngeal carcinoma. Germline lookup yields CDR1 SGHTA and CDR2 FQGNSA. The CDR3 consists of 12 residues. V lost 4 bases and J lost 8; bases outside the gene matches: 3. Notes on this clone: Its antigen is still unknown.

Treatment indicated: AdE1-LMPpoly-expanded autologous EBV-specific T-cell therapy followed by anti-PD-1 nivolumab. Method: immunoSEQ multiplex PCR; TCRdb's copy keeps in-frame clones and lacks some. The sample holds 20,000 to 25,000 clones, approximately 84% seen once. This receptor was taken from a man aged 40-55 years with nasopharyngeal carcinoma. The chain links TRBV7-2 to TRBJ1-2; 8 bases map to TRBD1. The sample here was CD8+ T cells from blood, taken at approximately day 61 from a patient whose treatment included autologous EBV-specific T cells and nivolumab. The CDR3 protein is CASSSRTGGYTF. As DNA, the CDR3 is TGTGCCAGCAGCTCCCGGACAGGGGGCTACACCTTC. Variable domain in full (rest from reference TRBV7-2 and TRBJ1-2): GAGVSQSPSNKVTEKGKDVELRCDPISGHTALYWYRQSLGQGLEFLIYFQGNSAPDKSGLPSDRFSAERTGGSVSTLTIQRTQQEDSAVYLCASSSRTGGYTFGSGTRLTVV.